These 18 T cell receptor beta chains came from one sample sequenced in a study of blood T cell repertoires in COVID-19. Sequencing used immunoSEQ multiplex PCR; TCRdb keeps in-frame clones, though not all of them. The repertoire includes 450,000 to 500,000 clones, approximately 83% of them detected once, and 3% to 4% sits in the top ten. Material: peripheral blood. The receptor source for this set is a human donor in a cohort sampled during active COVID-19.

The chain joins TRBV3-1 (or the pseudogene TRBV3-2) to TRBJ2-5, with no clear D. The length of the CDR3 is 13 residues. CDR1 and CDR2 (germline): LGHDT, YNNKEL (reference sequence). V lost 7 bases and J lost 4, with 13 bases in between. In DNA, the CDR3 is TGTGCCAGCAACGACTTTCATGGAGAGACCCAGTACTTC. Its protein is CASNDFHGETQYF.

This chain uses TRBV7-2 with TRBJ1-2, with no clear D. Looked up from germline, CDR1 is SGHTA and CDR2 is FQGNSA. Trimming removed 0 bases from V and 7 bases from J, with 15 bases in between. The CDR3 extends over 15 amino acids. Written as DNA, the CDR3 is TGTGCCAGCAGCTTAGCCTACACCGGGTCGAGTGGCTACACCTTC. This translates into CASSLAYTGSSGYTF. Based on the CDR3 plus reference TRBV7-2 and TRBJ1-2, the full variable domain is GAGVSQSPSNKVTEKGKDVELRCDPISGHTALYWYRQSLGQGLEFLIYFQGNSAPDKSGLPSDRFSAERTGGSVSTLTIQRTQQEDSAVYLCASSLAYTGSSGYTFGSGTRLTVV.

The rearrangement links TRBV4-3 to TRBJ1-1; D not resolved. CDR1 is LGHNA and CDR2 is YSLEER in the germline V gene. The CDR3 runs 15 residues. V was pared by 1 base and J by 5 bases, with 14 bases between. CDR3 residues: CASSQAVQGGTEAFF. The CDR3 DNA reads TGCGCCAGCAGCCAAGCCGTCCAAGGCGGGACTGAAGCTTTCTTT.

The chain carries TRBV28 and TRBJ2-3; D may be TRBD2 (5 bases). V was cut by 2 bases and J by 3 bases, with 9 bases left in between. Germline values: CDR1 MDHEN, CDR2 SYDVKM. The CDR3 length is 14 residues. DNA for the CDR3: TGTGCCAGCAGTTTAGCGGGTGGAACAGATACGCAGTATTTT. It codes for CASSLAGGTDTQYF.

The chain links TRBV6-5 to TRBJ2-3; unclear D gene. The CDR3 covers 13 residues. Germline CDR1 is MNHEY and CDR2 is SVGAGI. V was clipped by 5 bases and J by 4 bases, with 10 bases between them. The CDR3 DNA sequence: TGTGCCAGCAGTAGCCACGAACCAGATACGCAGTATTTT. Its translation is CASSSHEPDTQYF.

This chain connects TRBV3-1 (or the pseudogene TRBV3-2) to TRBJ1-5, with 9 bases identical to TRBD1. V lost 1 base and J lost 2; bases outside the gene matches: 0. The CDR3 runs to 15 residues. Germline CDR1 is LGHDT and CDR2 is YNNKEL (reference sequence). The CDR3 DNA follows: TGTGCCAGCAGCCAAGGGACAGGGGGCAATCAGCCCCAGCATTTT. It translates to CASSQGTGGNQPQHF.

This chain joins TRBV5-1 and TRBJ1-1; D not certain. This CDR3 has 14 residues. Germline V CDR1 and CDR2: SGHRS, YFSETQ. V lost 2 bases, J lost 6 bases, and 14 bases lay in between. CDR3 DNA sequence: TGCGCCAGCAGCTTTAATAATGGGCGAGCTGAAGCTTTCTTT. Its translation: CASSFNNGRAEAFF.

The J gene is TRBJ1-2, the V gene TRBV19; possibly TRBD1 for D (6 bases). The CDR3 is 14 amino acids. Germline V gene sequence: CDR1 LNHDA, CDR2 SQIVND (reference sequence). Deletions cut 4 bases from V and 7 bases from J, with 16 bases between. For the CDR3, the DNA is TGTGCCAGTAGTACACAGGGAGCTGTTCCTGGCTACACCTTC. Its translation is CASSTQGAVPGYTF.

This chain uses TRBV9 with TRBJ2-7, with 11 bases lining up with TRBD2. Germline CDR1 reads SGDLS; CDR2 reads YYNGEE. The CDR3 consists of 15 residues. V lost 4 bases and J lost 2; bases outside the gene matches: 5. The CDR3 sequence: CASSPGLAEPYEQYF. The CDR3 bases are TGTGCCAGCAGCCCGGGACTAGCGGAACCCTACGAGCAGTACTTC.

The V gene is TRBV6-5, the J gene TRBJ1-2, with unresolved D. The CDR3 contains 14 residues. Germline-derived CDR1 and CDR2 are MNHEY and SVGAGI. Trimming shortened V by 2 bases and J by 2 bases, and 9 bases separated the two germline ends. The CDR3: CASSYKRRNYGYTF. CDR3 DNA: TGTGCCAGCAGTTACAAGCGCAGAAACTATGGCTACACCTTC.

The chain uses TRBV5-1 and TRBJ1-4; D not resolved. Germline assignment: CDR1 SGHRS and CDR2 YFSETQ. The V end lost 7 bases, the J end lost 3 bases, and 10 bases lay between the germline ends. This CDR3 has 13 residues. CDR3 amino acids: CASRYGSNEKLFF. CDR3 nucleotide sequence: TGCGCCAGCCGCTACGGGTCTAATGAAAAACTGTTTTTT.

This rearrangement joins TRBV7-9 to TRBJ2-5, with D maybe TRBD1 (6 bases). The ends were cut back, 8 bases at V and 2 bases at J, with 12 bases in the middle. The V gene's germline CDR1 is SEHNR and CDR2 FQNEAQ (reference sequence). The CDR3 runs 13 residues. CDR3 DNA: TGTGCCAGCTTAACGACAGGTCAAGAGACCCAGTACTTC. Protein product: CASLTTGQETQYF.

V is TRBV30 and J is TRBJ1-3; D is undetermined. The germline gives CDR1 GTSNPN, CDR2 SVGIG (reference sequence). This CDR3 region has 14 residues. Trimming removed 2 bases at V and 0 bases at J, with 8 bases between. In DNA form, the CDR3 reads TGTGCCTGGAGTAGCACAGACTCTGGAAACACCATATATTTT. This translates into CAWSSTDSGNTIYF.

About this clone: At one boundary the junction diverges from the germline segment, which might be a read error. V and J are TRBV5-4 and TRBJ2-3; 11 nucleotides agree with TRBD2. The length of the CDR3 is 16 residues. CDR1 SGHNT and CDR2 YYREEE come from the germline V gene (reference sequence). This CDR3 is CVSSLINSGRADTQYF. The CDR3 DNA follows: TGTGTCAGCAGCTTGATCAATAGCGGGAGGGCAGATACGCAGTATTTT.

This sequence joins TRBV7-9 and TRBJ2-3; TRBD2 agrees at 7 bases. V was clipped by 3 bases and J by 7 bases; unmatched bases: 7. The CDR3 has 14 residues. CDR1 and CDR2 from the germline V gene are SEHNR and FQNEAQ (reference sequence). The CDR3 nucleotides are TGTGCCAGCAGCTTGGGGGGGTTCGCAAATACGCAGTATTTT. Protein product: CASSLGGFANTQYF.

In this sample, this clone turned up once. The chain is built from TRBV3-1 (or the pseudogene TRBV3-2) and TRBJ2-1; TRBD2 agrees at 10 bases. This CDR3 has 18 amino acids. V lost 2 bases to trimming and J lost 3 bases; unmatched junction nucleotides: 10. The germline CDR1 and CDR2 sequences are LGHDT and YNNKEL (reference sequence). The CDR3 loop reads CASSQSQRLAGVYNEQFF. Here the CDR3 DNA reads TGTGCCAGCAGCCAATCCCAGAGGCTAGCGGGAGTCTACAATGAGCAGTTCTTC.

The J gene is TRBJ1-5, the V gene TRBV7-9; perhaps TRBD1 as D (5 bases). Germline values: CDR1 SEHNR, CDR2 FQNEAQ (reference sequence). The CDR3 spans 14 residues. The V end was cut by 2 bases, the J end by 4 bases, with 9 bases between. Written as DNA, the CDR3 is TGTGCCAGCAGCTTATCGACAGAGAATCAGCCCCAGCATTTT. It is translated as CASSLSTENQPQHF. Drawing the rest from reference TRBV7-9 and TRBJ1-5, the complete variable domain is DTGVSQNPRHKITKRGQNVTFRCDPISEHNRLYWYRQTLGQGPEFLTYFQNEAQLEKSRLLSDRFSAERPKGSFSTLEIQRTEQGDSAMYLCASSLSTENQPQHFGDGTRLSIL.

The chain carries TRBV5-5 and TRBJ1-2, with no clear D. CDR1 is SGHKS and CDR2 is YYEKEE in the germline V gene (reference sequence). The CDR3 contains 15 residues. V lost 4 bases, J lost 4 bases, and 17 bases lay in between. The CDR3 DNA sequence: TGTGCCAGCAGCCCTGAGTCCCTACTTACCTATGGCTACACCTTC. Translation gives CASSPESLLTYGYTF.